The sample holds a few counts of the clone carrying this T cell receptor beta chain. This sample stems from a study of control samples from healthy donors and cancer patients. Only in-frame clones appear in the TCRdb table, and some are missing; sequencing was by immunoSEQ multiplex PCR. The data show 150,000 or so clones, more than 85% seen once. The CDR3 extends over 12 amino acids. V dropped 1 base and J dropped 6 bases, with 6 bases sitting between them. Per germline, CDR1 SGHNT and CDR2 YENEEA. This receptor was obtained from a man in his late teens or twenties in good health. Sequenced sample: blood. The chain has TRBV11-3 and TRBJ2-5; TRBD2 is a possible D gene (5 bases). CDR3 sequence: CASSLVGKTQYF. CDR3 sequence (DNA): TGTGCCAGCAGCTTAGTCGGGAAGACCCAGTACTTC.